The 9 T cell receptor beta chains listed next were all sequenced from one sample in a study of blood T cell repertoires in COVID-19. Sequencing was performed with immunoSEQ multiplex PCR; in TCRdb, only in-frame clones are kept and a portion is missing. The sample carries some 240,000 clones, about 90% recorded once. Sequenced input: peripheral blood. These receptors all stem from a woman in her seventies with COVID-19, enrolled during active disease.

The chain couples TRBV12-2 to TRBJ1-4; TRBD1, the table's D call, lacks a check against the DNA. TRBV12-2 is termed a pseudogene. This CDR3 is built from 16 residues. The CDR3 coding sequence is TGTGCAAGTCGCCTCTCCATAACACCGCCTTGGGAAAAACTGTTTTTT. Translation: CASRLSITPPWEKLFF.

As concerns this clone: The sample holds other DNA sequences that translate to the same CDR3. The chain is built from TRBV5-4 and TRBJ1-4; unclear D gene. The V gene's germline CDR1 is SGHNT and CDR2 YYREEE (reference sequence). The germline V and J ends were trimmed by 0 bases and 0 bases, with 6 bases remaining between them. This CDR3 comprises 15 residues. DNA for the CDR3: TGTGCCAGCAGCTTGGGCGGAGCAACTAATGAAAAACTGTTTTTT. It codes for CASSLGGATNEKLFF.

This chain connects TRBV30 to TRBJ1-3; unclear D gene. V lost 7 bases to trimming and J lost 2 bases, with 12 bases between them. This CDR3 is built from 13 residues. Per germline, CDR1 GTSNPN and CDR2 SVGIG (reference sequence). The CDR3: CASQTDTGNTIYF. The CDR3 DNA sequence: TGTGCCTCCCAAACAGATACTGGAAACACCATATATTTT.

The chain is built from TRBV20-1 and TRBJ2-5; tentative D call: TRBD2 (6 bases). The germline V gene has CDR1 DFQATT and CDR2 SNEGSKA (reference sequence). The CDR3 contains 11 residues. CDR3 sequence reads: CSPREDETQYF. In DNA, the CDR3 is TGCAGCCCAAGGGAGGACGAGACCCAGTACTTC.

This CDR3 is CASSPPGLLTDTQYF. In DNA, the CDR3 is TGTGCCAGCAGTCCTCCGGGACTACTCACAGATACGCAGTATTTT. V is TRBV6-5 and J is TRBJ2-3; 7 positions match TRBD2. Germline CDR1 MNHEY, CDR2 SVGAGI. The V and J ends lost 5 bases and 2 bases, in that order; junction bases with no gene match: 7. The length of the CDR3 is 15 residues.

This rearrangement joins TRBV5-1 to TRBJ1-5; TRBD1 matches 7 bases. V trimming: 0 bases; J trimming: 2 bases; junction bases outside the gene matches: 2. Germline V CDR1 and CDR2: SGHRS, YFSETQ. The CDR3 totals 15 residues. CDR3: CASSLEGGGNQPQHF. The CDR3 bases are TGCGCCAGCAGCTTGGAAGGGGGCGGCAATCAGCCCCAGCATTTT.

The chain recombines TRBV21-1 with TRBJ1-1. TRBV21-1 is given as a pseudogene. The CDR3 extends over 17 amino acids. CDR3 nucleotide sequence: TGTGCCAGCAGATGGACGGGAGAGAGACCTTTGAACACTGAAGCTTTCTTT. The encoded protein is CASRWTGERPLNTEAFF.

This chain connects TRBV4-3 to TRBJ1-2, with no clear D. Trimming took off 0 bases at V and 7 bases at J, with 15 bases between the two ends. The CDR3 has 15 amino acids. Germline CDR1 reads LGHNA; CDR2 reads YSLEER. The CDR3 DNA reads TGCGCCAGCAGCCAAGATAGGGAGGCATTGGGTGGCTACACCTTC. This gives the protein CASSQDREALGGYTF.

As to this clone: A much larger clonotype is one base distant, so this may be a read error. The sample contains more than one DNA sequence encoding this CDR3. The J gene is TRBJ1-2, the V gene TRBV6-5, with 8 bases fitting TRBD1. The germline gives CDR1 MNHEY, CDR2 SVGAGI. The junction had 7 bases not matched to a gene; V was cut back by 3 bases and J by 4 bases. CDR3 length equals 15 residues. CDR3 protein: CASSYTNRGGYGYTF. The DNA of the CDR3 is TGTGCCAGCAGTTATACGAACAGGGGGGGCTATGGCTACACCTTC.